This T cell receptor beta chain was sequenced in a study of T cells in localized non-small cell lung cancer. Germline V gene lookup returns CDR1 SGHNT and CDR2 YENEEA. CDR3 length equals 15 residues. V dropped 2 bases and J dropped 5 bases, with 12 bases sitting between them. Profiling relied on immunoSEQ multiplex PCR, and the TCRdb table lists in-frame clones only, not all of them. The table lists about 23,000 clones, around nine tenths of them singletons, with less than 9% in the top ten. J is TRBJ2-2 and V is TRBV11-3, with D perhaps TRBD1 (6 bases). This material consisted of peripheral blood, taken before any cancer treatment. The TCR was taken from a woman aged 35 to 75 with stage I lung adenocarcinoma. Here the CDR3 DNA reads TGTGCCAGCAGCTTAACAGGGAGAGGGACCGGGGAGCTGTTTTTT. This codes for CASSLTGRGTGELFF.